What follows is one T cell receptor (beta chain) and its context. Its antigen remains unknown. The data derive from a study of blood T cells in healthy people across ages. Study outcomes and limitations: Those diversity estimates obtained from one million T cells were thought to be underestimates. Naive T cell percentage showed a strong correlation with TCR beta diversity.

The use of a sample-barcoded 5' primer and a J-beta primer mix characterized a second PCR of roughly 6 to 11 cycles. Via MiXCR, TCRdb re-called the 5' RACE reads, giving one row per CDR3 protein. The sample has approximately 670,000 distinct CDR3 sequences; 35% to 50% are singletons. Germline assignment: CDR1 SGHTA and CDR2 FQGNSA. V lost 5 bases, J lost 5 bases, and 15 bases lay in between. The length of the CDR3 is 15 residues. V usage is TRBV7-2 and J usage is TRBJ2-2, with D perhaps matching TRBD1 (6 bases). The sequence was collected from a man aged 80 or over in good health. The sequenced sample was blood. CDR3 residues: CASSPYRAGTGELFF. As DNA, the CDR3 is TGTGCCAGCAGCCCATACAGGGCTGGAACCGGGGAGCTGTTTTTT.